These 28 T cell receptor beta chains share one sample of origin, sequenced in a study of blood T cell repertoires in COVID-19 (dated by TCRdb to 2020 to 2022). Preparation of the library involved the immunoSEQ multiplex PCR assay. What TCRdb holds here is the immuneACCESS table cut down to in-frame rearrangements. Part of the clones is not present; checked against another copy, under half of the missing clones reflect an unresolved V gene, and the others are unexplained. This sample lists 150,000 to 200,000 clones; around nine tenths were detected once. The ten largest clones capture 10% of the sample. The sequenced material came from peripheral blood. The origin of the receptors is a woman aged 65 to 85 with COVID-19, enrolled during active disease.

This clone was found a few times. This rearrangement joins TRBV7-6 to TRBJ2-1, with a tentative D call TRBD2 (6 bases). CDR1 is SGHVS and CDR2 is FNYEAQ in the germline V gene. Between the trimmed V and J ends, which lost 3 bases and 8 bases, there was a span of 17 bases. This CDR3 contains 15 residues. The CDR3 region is CASSFGEGWRDEQFF. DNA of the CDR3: TGTGCCAGCAGCTTCGGTGAGGGCTGGAGGGATGAGCAGTTCTTC. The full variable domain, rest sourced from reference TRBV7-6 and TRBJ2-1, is GAGVSQSPRYKVTKRGQDVALRCDPISGHVSLYWYRQALGQGPEFLTYFNYEAQQDKSGLPNDRFSAERPEGSISTLTIQRTEQRDSAMYRCASSFGEGWRDEQFFGPGTRLTVL.

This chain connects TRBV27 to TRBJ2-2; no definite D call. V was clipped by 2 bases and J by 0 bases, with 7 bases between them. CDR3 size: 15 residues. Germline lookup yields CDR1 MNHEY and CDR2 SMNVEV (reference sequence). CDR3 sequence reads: CASSLQFANTGELFF. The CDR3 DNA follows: TGTGCCAGCAGTTTACAGTTCGCGAACACCGGGGAGCTGTTTTTT.

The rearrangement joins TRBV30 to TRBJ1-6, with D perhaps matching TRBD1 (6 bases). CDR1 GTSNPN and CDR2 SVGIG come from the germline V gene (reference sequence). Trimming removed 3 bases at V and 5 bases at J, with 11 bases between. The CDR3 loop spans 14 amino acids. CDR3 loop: CAWSGQSHNSPLHF. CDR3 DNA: TGTGCCTGGAGCGGACAGTCGCATAATTCACCCCTCCACTTT.

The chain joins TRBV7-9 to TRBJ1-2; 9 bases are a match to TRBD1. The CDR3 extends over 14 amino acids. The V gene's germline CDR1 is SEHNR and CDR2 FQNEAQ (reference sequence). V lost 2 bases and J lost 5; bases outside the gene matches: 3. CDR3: CASSLTGTGYGYTF. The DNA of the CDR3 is TGTGCCAGCAGCTTAACCGGGACAGGGTATGGCTACACCTTC. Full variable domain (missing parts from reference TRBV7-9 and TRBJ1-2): DTGVSQNPRHKITKRGQNVTFRCDPISEHNRLYWYRQTLGQGPEFLTYFQNEAQLEKSRLLSDRFSAERPKGSFSTLEIQRTEQGDSAMYLCASSLTGTGYGYTFGSGTRLTVV.

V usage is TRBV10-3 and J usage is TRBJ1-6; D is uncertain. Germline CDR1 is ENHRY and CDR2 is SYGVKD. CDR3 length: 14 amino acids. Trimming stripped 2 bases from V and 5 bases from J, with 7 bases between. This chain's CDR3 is CAISETPDNSPLHF. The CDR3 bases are TGTGCCATCAGTGAGACCCCGGATAATTCACCCCTCCACTTT.

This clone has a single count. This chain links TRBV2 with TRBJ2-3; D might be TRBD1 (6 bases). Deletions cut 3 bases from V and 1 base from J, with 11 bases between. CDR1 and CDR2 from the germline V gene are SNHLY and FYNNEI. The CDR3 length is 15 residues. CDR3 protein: CASSDVGAGTDTQYF. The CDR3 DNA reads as TGTGCCAGCAGTGACGTGGGGGCGGGCACAGATACGCAGTATTTT.

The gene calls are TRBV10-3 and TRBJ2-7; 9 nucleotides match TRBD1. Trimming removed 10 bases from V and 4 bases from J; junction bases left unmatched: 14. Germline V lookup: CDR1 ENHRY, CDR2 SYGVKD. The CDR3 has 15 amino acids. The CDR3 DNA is TGTGCCACTCAAAGTGGCGGGACAGGGCTTTACGAGCAGTACTTC. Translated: CATQSGGTGLYEQYF.

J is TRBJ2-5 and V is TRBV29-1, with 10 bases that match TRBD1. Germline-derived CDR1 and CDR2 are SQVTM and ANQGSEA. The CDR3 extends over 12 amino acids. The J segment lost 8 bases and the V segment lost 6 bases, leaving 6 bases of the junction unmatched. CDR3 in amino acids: CSVDRDRGTQYF. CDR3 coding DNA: TGCAGCGTAGACCGGGACAGGGGAACCCAGTACTTC.

The CDR3 is CASSQGPLYTQYF. CDR3 in DNA: TGCGCCAGCAGCCAGGGGCCCCTGTATACGCAGTATTTT. The chain joins TRBV4-1 to TRBJ2-3; D might be TRBD1 (5 bases). This CDR3 is built from 13 residues. Trimming took 3 bases from V and 7 from J, leaving 11 bases between them. Germline CDR1 is MGHRA and CDR2 is YSYEKL.

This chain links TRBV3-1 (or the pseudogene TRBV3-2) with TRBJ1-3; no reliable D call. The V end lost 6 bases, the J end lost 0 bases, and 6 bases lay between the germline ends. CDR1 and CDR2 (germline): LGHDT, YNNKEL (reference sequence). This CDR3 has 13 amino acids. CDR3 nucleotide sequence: TGTGCCAGCAGGCGGTCCTCTGGAAACACCATATATTTT. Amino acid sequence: CASRRSSGNTIYF.

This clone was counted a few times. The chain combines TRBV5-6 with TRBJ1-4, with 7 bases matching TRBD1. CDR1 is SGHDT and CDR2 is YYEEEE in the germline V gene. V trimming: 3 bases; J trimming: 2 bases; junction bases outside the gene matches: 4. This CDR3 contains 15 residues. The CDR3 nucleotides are TGTGCCAGCAGCTCCTCAGGGGGTACTAATGAAAAACTGTTTTTT. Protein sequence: CASSSSGGTNEKLFF.

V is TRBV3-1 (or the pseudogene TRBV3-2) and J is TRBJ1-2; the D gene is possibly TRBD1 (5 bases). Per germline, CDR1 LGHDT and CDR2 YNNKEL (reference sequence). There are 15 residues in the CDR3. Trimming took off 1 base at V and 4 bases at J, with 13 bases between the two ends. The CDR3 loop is CASSQGSGTLYGYTF. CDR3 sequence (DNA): TGTGCCAGCAGCCAAGGGTCAGGGACTCTCTATGGCTACACCTTC.

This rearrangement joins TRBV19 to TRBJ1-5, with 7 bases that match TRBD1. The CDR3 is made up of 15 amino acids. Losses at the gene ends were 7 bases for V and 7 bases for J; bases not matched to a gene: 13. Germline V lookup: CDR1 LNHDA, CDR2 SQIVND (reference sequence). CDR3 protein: CASTTTGLGGQPQHF. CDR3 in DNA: TGTGCCAGTACCACGACAGGGTTAGGGGGACAGCCCCAGCATTTT.

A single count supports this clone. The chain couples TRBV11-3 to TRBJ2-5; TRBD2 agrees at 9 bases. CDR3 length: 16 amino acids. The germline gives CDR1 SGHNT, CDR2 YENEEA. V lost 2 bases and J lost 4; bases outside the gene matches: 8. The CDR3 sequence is CASSLRVAGGRETQYF. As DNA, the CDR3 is TGTGCCAGCAGCTTAAGAGTGGCGGGGGGGCGAGAGACCCAGTACTTC.

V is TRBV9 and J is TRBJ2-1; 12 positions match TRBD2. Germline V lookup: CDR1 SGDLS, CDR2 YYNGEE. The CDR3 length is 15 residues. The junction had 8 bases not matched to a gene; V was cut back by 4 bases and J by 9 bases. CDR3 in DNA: TGTGCCAGCAGCCCTAACCCGGGACTAGCGGGTGAGCAGTTCTTC. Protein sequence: CASSPNPGLAGEQFF.

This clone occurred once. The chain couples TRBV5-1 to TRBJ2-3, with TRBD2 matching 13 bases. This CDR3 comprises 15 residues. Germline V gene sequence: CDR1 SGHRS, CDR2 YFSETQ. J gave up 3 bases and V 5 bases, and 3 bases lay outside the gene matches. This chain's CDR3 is CASRPGLAGTDTQYF. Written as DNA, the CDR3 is TGCGCCAGCAGGCCGGGACTAGCGGGAACAGATACGCAGTATTTT.

The CDR3 region has the DNA TGTGCCACCAGGGACACGAGCTATGGCTACACCTTC. Translated, it gives CATRDTSYGYTF. The rearrangement joins TRBV6-6 to TRBJ1-2; perhaps TRBD1 as D (6 bases). CDR1 and CDR2 (germline): MNHNY, SVGAGI (reference sequence). The CDR3 covers 12 residues. V was cut by 10 bases and J by 4 bases, with 13 bases left in between.

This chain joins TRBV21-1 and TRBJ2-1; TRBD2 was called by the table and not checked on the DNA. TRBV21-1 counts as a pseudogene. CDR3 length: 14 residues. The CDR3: CASSKRRSYNEQFF. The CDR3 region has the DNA TGTGCCAGCAGCAAACGGAGGTCCTACAATGAGCAGTTCTTC.

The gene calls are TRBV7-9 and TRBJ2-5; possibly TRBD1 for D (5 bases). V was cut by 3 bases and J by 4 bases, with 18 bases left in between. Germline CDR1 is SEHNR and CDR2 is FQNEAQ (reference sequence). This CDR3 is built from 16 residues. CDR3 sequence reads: CASSLYFQGHGETQYF. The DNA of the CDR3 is TGTGCCAGCAGCTTGTACTTTCAGGGTCATGGAGAGACCCAGTACTTC.

The CDR3 is CASSIQGSQPQHF. The CDR3 nucleotides are TGTGCCAGTAGTATACAGGGTAGTCAGCCCCAGCATTTT. J is TRBJ1-5 and V is TRBV19, with TRBD1 as a possible D gene (5 bases). Trimming left V 2 bases short and J 6 bases short, with 8 bases between. CDR3 size: 13 residues. The germline CDR1 and CDR2 sequences are LNHDA and SQIVND (reference sequence).

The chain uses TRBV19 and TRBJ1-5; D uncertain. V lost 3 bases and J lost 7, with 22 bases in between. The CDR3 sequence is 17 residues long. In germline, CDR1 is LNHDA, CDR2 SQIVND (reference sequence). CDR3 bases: TGTGCCAGTAGTATCACGAGGGAGAATGGGGTGGGACAGCCCCAGCATTTT. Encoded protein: CASSITRENGVGQPQHF. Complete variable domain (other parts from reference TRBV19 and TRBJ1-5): DGGITQSPKYLFRKEGQNVTLSCEQNLNHDAMYWYRQDPGQGLRLIYYSQIVNDFQKGDIAEGYSVSREKKESFPLTVTSAQKNPTAFYLCASSITRENGVGQPQHFGDGTRLSIL.

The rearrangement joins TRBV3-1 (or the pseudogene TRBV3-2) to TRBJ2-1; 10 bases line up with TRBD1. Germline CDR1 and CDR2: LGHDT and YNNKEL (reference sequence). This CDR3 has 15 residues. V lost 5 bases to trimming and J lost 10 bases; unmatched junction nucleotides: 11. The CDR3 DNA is TGTGCCAGCAGCTTTACCGGGACAGGGGTCGGGGAGCAGTTCTTC. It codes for CASSFTGTGVGEQFF.

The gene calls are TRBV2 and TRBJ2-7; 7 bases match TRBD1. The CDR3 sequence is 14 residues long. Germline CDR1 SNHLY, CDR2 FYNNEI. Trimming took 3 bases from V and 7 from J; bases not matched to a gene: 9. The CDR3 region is CASSDSGQVGEQYF. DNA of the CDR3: TGTGCCAGCAGTGATTCTGGACAGGTGGGAGAGCAGTACTTC.

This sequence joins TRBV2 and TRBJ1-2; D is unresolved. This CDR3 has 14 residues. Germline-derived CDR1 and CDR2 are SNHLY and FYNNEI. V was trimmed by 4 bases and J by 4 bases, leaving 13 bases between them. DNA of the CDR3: TGTGCCAGCAGTGTGTCTCGAGGCAGCTATGGCTACACCTTC. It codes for CASSVSRGSYGYTF.

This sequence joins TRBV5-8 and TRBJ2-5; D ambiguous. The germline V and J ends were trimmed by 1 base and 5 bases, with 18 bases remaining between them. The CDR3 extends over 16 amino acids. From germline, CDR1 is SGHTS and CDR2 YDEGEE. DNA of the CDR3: TGTGCCAGCAGCTTGCTCGAGCTAGTCGTCGATGAGACCCAGTACTTC. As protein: CASSLLELVVDETQYF.

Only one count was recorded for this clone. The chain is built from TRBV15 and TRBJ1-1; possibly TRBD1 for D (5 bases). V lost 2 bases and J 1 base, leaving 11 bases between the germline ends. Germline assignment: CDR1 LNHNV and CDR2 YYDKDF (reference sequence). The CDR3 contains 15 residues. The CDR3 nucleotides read TGTGCCACCAGCAGAAGGACACCTCCGAACACTGAAGCTTTCTTT. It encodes CATSRRTPPNTEAFF. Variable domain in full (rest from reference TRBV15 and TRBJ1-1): DAMVIQNPRYQVTQFGKPVTLSCSQTLNHNVMYWYQQKSSQAPKLLFHYYDKDFNNEADTPDNFQSRRPNTSFCFLDIRSPGLGDTAMYLCATSRRTPPNTEAFFGQGTRLTVV.

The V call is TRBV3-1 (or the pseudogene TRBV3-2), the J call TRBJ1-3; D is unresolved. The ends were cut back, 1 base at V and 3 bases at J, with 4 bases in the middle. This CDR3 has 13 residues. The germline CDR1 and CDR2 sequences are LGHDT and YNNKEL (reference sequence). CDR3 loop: CASSQVVGNTIYF. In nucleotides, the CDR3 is TGTGCCAGCAGCCAAGTAGTTGGAAACACCATATATTTT.

The CDR3 DNA is TGTGCCACTCACCTGGCAGGGGCCGCTGAGGGCTACACCTTC. The encoded protein is CATHLAGAAEGYTF. This chain links TRBV28 with TRBJ1-2, with a weak D call TRBD1 (6 bases). V lost 10 bases and J lost 8, with 23 bases in between. The CDR3 has 14 residues. Per the germline V gene, CDR1 is MDHEN and CDR2 is SYDVKM.